This T cell receptor beta chain was found in a study of beta chain features in type 1 diabetes. Study at large: Across the samples, more than 85 million sorted cells were examined in total.

The investigators reverse transcribed all of the isolated RNA, so they sequenced expressed TCRB transcripts. Sequenced by immunoSEQ multiplex PCR; TCRdb stores in-frame clones only, minus some. The table has a few hundred thousand clones, 7.5% to 10% seen once. Study findings and constraints: The study found that naive, central memory and Treg TCRB repertoires appeared more similar in patients than in healthy donors. Researchers report that Type 1 diabetes patients had moderately but significantly shorter TCRB CDR3s across all four CD4+ subsets. For TCRB rearrangement, an influence of HLA type remained unresolved here.

About this clone: The antigen is unknown.

Sequencing input: naive CD4+ T cells from blood. The TCR originated in a woman between 18 and 30 years old in good health.

The CDR3 DNA reads as TGCGCCAGCACCCAGAAGAGGGCTAACGGTGCGAGCGAGCAGTTCTTC. Translating gives CASTQKRANGASEQFF. The chain combines TRBV5-1 with TRBJ2-1; possibly TRBD2 for D (5 bases). The germline V and J ends were trimmed by 6 bases and 10 bases, with 26 bases remaining between them. Germline V gene sequence: CDR1 SGHRS, CDR2 YFSETQ. There are 16 residues in the CDR3.